The TCR beta chain described here comes from a study of T cell changes during pregnancy in multiple sclerosis. With 1 base removed from V and 12 bases from J, the gap between germline ends came to 9 bases. Germline V gene data show CDR1 as SNHLY and CDR2 as FYNNEI. This CDR3 comprises 11 residues. The data were produced by immunoSEQ multiplex PCR, yet TCRdb's version contains in-frame clones alone and is incomplete. The sample carries 42,000 or so clones, nearly 90% recorded once. The starting material was CD4+ T cells from peripheral blood mononuclear cells, obtained after pregnancy. The rearrangement links TRBV2 to TRBJ1-1; possible D gene TRBD1, 6 bases. The TCR was taken from a female donor with multiple sclerosis, enrolled in a pregnancy study. The CDR3, as DNA: TGTGCCAGCAGTGAAGGGACAGCGACTTTCTTT. It yields the protein CASSEGTATFF.